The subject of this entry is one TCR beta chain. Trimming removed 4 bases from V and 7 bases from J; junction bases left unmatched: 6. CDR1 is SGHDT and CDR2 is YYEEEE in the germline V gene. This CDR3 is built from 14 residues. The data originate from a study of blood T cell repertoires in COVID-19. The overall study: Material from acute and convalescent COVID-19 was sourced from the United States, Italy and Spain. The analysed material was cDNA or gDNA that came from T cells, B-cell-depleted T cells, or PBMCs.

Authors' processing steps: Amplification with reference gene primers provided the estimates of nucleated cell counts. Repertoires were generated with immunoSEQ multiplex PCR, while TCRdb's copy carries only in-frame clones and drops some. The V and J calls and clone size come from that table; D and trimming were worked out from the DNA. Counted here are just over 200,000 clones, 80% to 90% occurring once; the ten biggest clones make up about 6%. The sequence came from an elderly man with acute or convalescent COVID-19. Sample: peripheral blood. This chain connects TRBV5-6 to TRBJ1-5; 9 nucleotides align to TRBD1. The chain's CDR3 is CASSIQGAGQPQHF. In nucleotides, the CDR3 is TGTGCCAGCAGCATACAGGGGGCAGGACAGCCCCAGCATTTT.